This is a list of T cell receptor beta chains from one sample in a study of T cells after yellow fever vaccination. TCRdb reprocessed the 5' RACE reads via MiXCR and lists one record per CDR3 protein. The sample carries approximately 610,000 distinct CDR3 sequences, around 16% recorded once. The material sequenced was PBMCs, taken about 5 days after the first yellow fever vaccination. Source of these receptors: a man in his late teens or twenties who received the YFV17D yellow fever vaccine. CDR3s include the opening cysteine and the closing phenylalanine or tryptophan. The order of the fields is V gene, J gene, CDR3 protein.

V gene: TRBV27
J gene: TRBJ2-5
CDR3 protein: CASSSWGYQETQYF

V gene: TRBV7-2
J gene: TRBJ1-1
CDR3 protein: CASRKQGPTEAFF

V gene: TRBV7-2
J gene: TRBJ2-7
CDR3 protein: CASSLRRGDEQYF

V gene: TRBV6-2/TRBV6-3
J gene: TRBJ1-1
CDR3 protein: CASQNPRNTEAFF

V gene: TRBV10-3
J gene: TRBJ2-1
CDR3 protein: CAITRGQGNEQFF

V gene: TRBV19
J gene: TRBJ2-5
CDR3 protein: CASSILIGSGETQYF

V gene: TRBV5-1
J gene: TRBJ2-6
CDR3 protein: CASSFREPGANVLTF

V gene: TRBV27
J gene: TRBJ1-2
CDR3 protein: CASSLSSLSNYGYTF

V gene: TRBV2
J gene: TRBJ1-1
CDR3 protein: CANGRGARAGAEAFF

V gene: TRBV29-1
J gene: TRBJ1-2
CDR3 protein: CSVEDRTVDYGYTF